The next 24 T cell receptor beta chains were all read from a single sample in a study of T cell repertoires in cytomegalovirus infection. These TCRs' antigens remain unknown. A single record per CDR3 protein comes from TCRdb applying MiXCR to the reads. Counted here are approximately 110,000 distinct CDR3 sequences, roughly 9.1% occurring once; the ten biggest clones make up around 33%. The sample taken for sequencing was PBMCs, sequenced either directly or after in vitro stimulation (not recorded which). The receptors come from a human donor in good health (CMV status not recorded). Some clones in this sample may be carry-over from other donors' samples.

The table lists this clonotype with many counts. This chain uses TRBV3-1 with TRBJ2-5; 7 nucleotides align to TRBD2. V shed 4 bases, J shed 4 bases, and the junction held 12 bases outside the gene matches. Germline lookup yields CDR1 LGHDT and CDR2 YNNKEL (reference sequence). This CDR3 has 16 amino acids. DNA of the CDR3: TGTGCCAGCAGCCTTCCCGGCAGCGGGGATGGAGAGACCCAGTACTTC. It encodes CASSLPGSGDGETQYF.

This chain joins TRBV11-2 and TRBJ2-1; a weak D match, TRBD1 (7 bases). Trimming stripped 4 bases from V and 6 bases from J, with 13 bases between. The CDR3 consists of 14 residues. Germline V CDR1 and CDR2: SGHAT, FQNNGV. CDR3 nucleotide sequence: TGTGCCAGCAGCTCAGGGGGGCAGGGCAATGAGCAGTTCTTC. Translated, it gives CASSSGGQGNEQFF.

The J gene is TRBJ1-4, the V gene TRBV19, with TRBD1 matching over 9 bases. Per the germline V gene, CDR1 is LNHDA and CDR2 is SQIVND (reference sequence). The length of the CDR3 is 13 residues. V dropped 8 bases and J dropped 8; count of bases not matched to a gene: 6. The CDR3 loop reads CASQPGQGEKLFF. The CDR3 DNA is TGTGCCAGTCAGCCGGGACAGGGAGAAAAACTGTTTTTT.

This clonotype was recorded at least ten times. The chain combines TRBV28 with TRBJ2-7; 10 bases are shared with TRBD1. The V segment lost 4 bases and the J segment 5 bases; nucleotides outside the gene matches: 11. CDR3 length equals 16 residues. CDR1 MDHEN and CDR2 SYDVKM come from the germline V gene. The CDR3 region has the DNA TGTGCCAGCAGTTCGCCCCAGGGACAGGGGAGCGACGAGCAGTACTTC. As protein: CASSSPQGQGSDEQYF.

Only a few counts were recorded for this clonotype. The J gene is TRBJ1-1, the V gene TRBV6-1, with D unresolved. CDR1 is MNHNS, CDR2 SASEGT, per germline. This CDR3 has 11 amino acids. V was pared by 6 bases and J by 5 bases, with 7 bases between. The CDR3 here is CASSMGTEAFF. CDR3 nucleotides: TGTGCCAGCAGCATGGGAACTGAAGCTTTCTTT.

This clonotype has a handful of counts. The chain is built from TRBV6-2 or TRBV6-3 and TRBJ1-5; 7 positions match TRBD1. The germline gives CDR1 MNHEY, CDR2 SVGEGT. The CDR3 has 14 residues. The J segment lost 3 bases and the V segment lost 6 bases, leaving 5 bases of the junction unmatched. This chain's CDR3 is CASSSQGLNQPQHF. In nucleotides, the CDR3 is TGTGCCAGCAGCTCACAGGGGCTCAATCAGCCCCAGCATTTT.

This chain uses TRBV7-6 with TRBJ1-4; no reliable D call. Germline V gene data show CDR1 as SGHVS and CDR2 as FNYEAQ. The CDR3 length is 15 residues. V lost 4 bases to trimming and J lost 2 bases, with 11 bases between them. CDR3 amino acids: CASSSWTATNEKLFF. For the CDR3, the DNA is TGTGCCAGCAGCTCGTGGACCGCGACTAATGAAAAACTGTTTTTT.

In its sample, this clonotype was seen a few times. The chain employs TRBV6-2 or TRBV6-3 and TRBJ2-5, with TRBD2 matching 13 bases. CDR1 MNHEY and CDR2 SVGEGT come from the germline V gene. There are 15 residues in the CDR3. J lost 4 bases, V lost 8 bases, and 7 bases had no gene match. CDR3 protein: CASREGLAGVETQYF. In DNA, the CDR3 is TGTGCCAGCCGTGAAGGACTAGCGGGAGTAGAGACCCAGTACTTC.

This clonotype was seen a few times. V gene TRBV6-1 combines with J gene TRBJ1-1, with TRBD1 matching over 7 bases. The V gene's germline CDR1 is MNHNS and CDR2 SASEGT. CDR3 length: 15 residues. Losses at the gene ends were 4 bases for V and 1 base for J; bases not matched to a gene: 6. For the CDR3, the DNA is TGTGCCAGCAGTGCTCAGGGGGGGTCGAACACTGAAGCTTTCTTT. Its protein product is CASSAQGGSNTEAFF.

In regard to this clonotype: A clone one base away is much larger, so this may be a read error. The gene calls are TRBV10-3 and TRBJ1-6, with unresolved D. This CDR3 spans 15 amino acids. Germline V lookup: CDR1 ENHRY, CDR2 SYGVKD. V was cut by 4 bases and J by 5 bases, with 12 bases left in between. DNA of the CDR3: TGTGCCATCAGTGGGTCAGGCTATAATAATTCACCCCTCCACTTT. Its protein product is CAISGSGYNNSPLHF.

This clonotype was recorded a few times. This chain joins TRBV10-3 and TRBJ2-1; 10 bases agree with TRBD2. The trim removed 4 bases at V and 8 bases at J, leaving 11 bases unmatched. The germline V gene encodes CDR1 ENHRY and CDR2 SYGVKD. The CDR3 spans 16 residues. In nucleotides, the CDR3 is TGTGCCATCAGTGTGGCCCTAGCGGGAGAGATCCATGAGCAGTTCTTC. It is translated as CAISVALAGEIHEQFF.

On this clonotype: One end of the junction varies from germline; a read error may be responsible. V is TRBV25-1 and J is TRBJ2-2; tentatively, D is TRBD1 or TRBD2 (5 bases each). The CDR3 sequence is 12 residues long. CDR1 is MGHDK, CDR2 SYGVNS, per germline. This CDR3 reads CPSTVGDGELFF. CDR3 DNA sequence: TGTCCCAGCACCGTGGGGGACGGAGAGCTGTTTTTT. The variable domain in full, with the rest retrieved from reference TRBV25-1 and TRBJ2-2, is EADIYQTPRYLVIGTGKKITLECSQTMGHDKMYWYQQDPGMELHLIHYSYGVNSTEKGDLSSESTVSRIRTEHFPLTLESARPSHTSQYLCPSTVGDGELFFGEGSRLTVL.

This clonotype occurred a few times. The chain is built from TRBV7-2 and TRBJ2-5; 8 positions agree with TRBD2. CDR1 is SGHTA, CDR2 FQGNSA, per germline. The junction had 10 bases not matched to a gene; V was cut back by 5 bases and J by 8 bases. CDR3 length: 14 amino acids. The CDR3 loop reads CASSPLTSVETQYF. DNA of the CDR3: TGTGCCAGCAGCCCACTGACTAGCGTAGAAACCCAGTACTTC.

This clonotype has more than one count but fewer than ten. The chain uses TRBV20-1 and TRBJ2-5; TRBD1 agrees at 8 bases. The CDR3 is 17 residues long. V dropped 0 bases and J dropped 7; count of bases not matched to a gene: 16. CDR1 is DFQATT and CDR2 is SNEGSKA in the germline V gene (reference sequence). The CDR3 spells CSAREVGQGAFGGTQYF. CDR3 DNA sequence: TGCAGTGCTAGAGAAGTTGGGCAGGGGGCTTTCGGTGGGACCCAGTACTTC.

The chain employs TRBV10-3 and TRBJ1-5; no clear D. The V gene's germline CDR1 is ENHRY and CDR2 SYGVKD. The CDR3 has 14 residues. V was trimmed by 0 bases and J by 1 base, leaving 4 bases between them. DNA for the CDR3: TGTGCCATCAGTGAGTCGTTAAGCAATCAGCCCCAGCATTTT. The encoded protein is CAISESLSNQPQHF.

The V gene is TRBV20-1, the J gene TRBJ2-5; D gene ambiguous. Per the germline V gene, CDR1 is DFQATT and CDR2 is SNEGSKA (reference sequence). The CDR3 covers 13 residues. The germline V and J ends were trimmed by 0 bases and 9 bases, with 14 bases remaining between them. The CDR3 reads CSARDGRIWAQYF. The CDR3 nucleotides are TGCAGTGCTAGAGATGGACGGATCTGGGCCCAGTACTTC.

The chain carries TRBV7-2 and TRBJ2-2; the match to TRBD2 covers 8 bases. CDR1 is SGHTA and CDR2 is FQGNSA in the germline V gene. CDR3 length equals 17 residues. Trimming at V came to 4 bases and at J to 0 bases, leaving 7 bases not matched to a gene. The CDR3 nucleotides are TGTGCCAGCAGCTCTGGGCGGGGGGCATCGAACACCGGGGAGCTGTTTTTT. It translates to CASSSGRGASNTGELFF.

V and J are TRBV6-8 and TRBJ1-5; D uncertain. CDR3 length equals 18 residues. The V end was cut by 2 bases, the J end by 6 bases, with 23 bases between. The germline gives CDR1 MNHGY, CDR2 SAAAGT. The CDR3 DNA sequence: TGTGCCAGCAGTTACAGGCTCCCGGGTTCAGACTCAAGTCAGCCCCAGCATTTT. Translation: CASSYRLPGSDSSQPQHF.

Only a few counts were recorded for this clonotype. The J gene is TRBJ2-1, the V gene TRBV20-1; D remains ambiguous. The CDR3 covers 13 residues. The germline CDR1 and CDR2 sequences are DFQATT and SNEGSKA (reference sequence). V was trimmed by 3 bases and J by 8 bases, leaving 14 bases between them. The CDR3 DNA follows: TGCAGTGCTAGTTGGGCCACGGGCGATGAGCAGTTCTTC. Translation gives CSASWATGDEQFF.

The rearrangement joins TRBV20-1 to TRBJ2-1; D ambiguous. The CDR3 is 10 residues long. The germline V gene has CDR1 DFQATT and CDR2 SNEGSKA (reference sequence). Trimming pared 6 bases from V and 8 bases from J, leaving 8 bases between. The CDR3 DNA follows: TGCAGTGCGGGAATGGATGAGCAGTTCTTC. Translation: CSAGMDEQFF.

This clonotype was counted between two and nine times. The chain couples TRBV28 to TRBJ2-1, with 9 bases that match TRBD1. Germline V CDR1 and CDR2: MDHEN, SYDVKM. The CDR3 extends over 16 amino acids. V gave up 6 bases and J gave up 5 bases; unmatched junction bases: 11. This CDR3 reads CASSPAGQGPNNEQFF. CDR3 sequence (DNA): TGTGCCAGCAGCCCAGCCGGACAGGGGCCCAACAATGAGCAGTTCTTC. Variable domain in full (rest from reference TRBV28 and TRBJ2-1): DVKVTQSSRYLVKRTGEKVFLECVQDMDHENMFWYRQDPGLGLRLIYFSYDVKMKEKGDIPEGYSVSREKKERFSLILESASTNQTSMYLCASSPAGQGPNNEQFFGPGTRLTVL.

The chain couples TRBV2 to TRBJ2-7, with D possibly being TRBD1 (6 bases). The CDR3 loop spans 14 amino acids. CDR1 is SNHLY, CDR2 FYNNEI, per germline. With 7 bases removed from V and 3 bases from J, the gap between germline ends came to 16 bases. The chain's CDR3 is CASKTGTTHYEQYF. CDR3 nucleotides: TGTGCCAGCAAGACCGGGACAACGCACTACGAGCAGTACTTC.

In its sample, this clonotype was seen many times. The chain joins TRBV28 to TRBJ1-1; weak D call: TRBD1 (5 bases). There are 13 residues in the CDR3. Germline V gene lookup returns CDR1 MDHEN and CDR2 SYDVKM. V lost 2 bases and J 7 bases, leaving 11 bases between the germline ends. CDR3 sequence reads: CASSLVGRFEAFF. In DNA form, the CDR3 reads TGTGCCAGCAGTTTAGTGGGGCGGTTTGAAGCTTTCTTT.

This rearrangement joins TRBV27 to TRBJ1-1; 8 bases align to TRBD1. The V gene's germline CDR1 is MNHEY and CDR2 SMNVEV (reference sequence). V was clipped by 8 bases and J by 5 bases; unmatched bases: 7. The CDR3 loop spans 13 amino acids. The CDR3 nucleotides read TGTGCCAGCGTGCAACAGGGGGGTACTGAAGCTTTCTTT. It specifies CASVQQGGTEAFF.